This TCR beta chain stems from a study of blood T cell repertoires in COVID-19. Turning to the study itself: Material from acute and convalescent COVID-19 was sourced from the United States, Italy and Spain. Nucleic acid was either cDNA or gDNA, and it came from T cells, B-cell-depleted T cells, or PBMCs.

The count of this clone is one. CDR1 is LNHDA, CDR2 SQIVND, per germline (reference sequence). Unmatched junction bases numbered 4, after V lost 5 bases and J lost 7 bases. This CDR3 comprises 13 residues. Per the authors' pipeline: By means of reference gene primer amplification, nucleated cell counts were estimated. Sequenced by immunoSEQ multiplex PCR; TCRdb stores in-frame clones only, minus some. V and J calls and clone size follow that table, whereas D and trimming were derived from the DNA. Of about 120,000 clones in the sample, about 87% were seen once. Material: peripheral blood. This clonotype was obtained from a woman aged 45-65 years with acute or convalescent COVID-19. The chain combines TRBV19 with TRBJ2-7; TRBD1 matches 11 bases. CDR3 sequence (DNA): TGTGCCAGTAGTTTCGGGACAGGGGGGGAGCAGTACTTC. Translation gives CASSFGTGGEQYF.